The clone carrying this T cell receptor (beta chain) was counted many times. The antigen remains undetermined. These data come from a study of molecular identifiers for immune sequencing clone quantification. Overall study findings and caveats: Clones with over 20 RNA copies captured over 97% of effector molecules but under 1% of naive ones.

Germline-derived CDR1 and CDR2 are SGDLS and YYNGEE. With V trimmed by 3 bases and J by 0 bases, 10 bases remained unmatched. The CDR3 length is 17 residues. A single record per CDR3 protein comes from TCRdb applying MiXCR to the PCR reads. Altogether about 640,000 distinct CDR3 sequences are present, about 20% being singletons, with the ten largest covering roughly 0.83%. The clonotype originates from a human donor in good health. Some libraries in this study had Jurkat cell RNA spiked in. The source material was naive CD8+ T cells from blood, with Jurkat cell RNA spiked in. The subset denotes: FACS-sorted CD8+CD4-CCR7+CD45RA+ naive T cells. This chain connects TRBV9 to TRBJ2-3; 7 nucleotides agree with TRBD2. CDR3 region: CASSESTGGPSTDTQYF. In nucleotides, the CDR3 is TGTGCCAGCAGCGAGTCCACGGGAGGCCCTAGCACAGATACGCAGTATTTT.